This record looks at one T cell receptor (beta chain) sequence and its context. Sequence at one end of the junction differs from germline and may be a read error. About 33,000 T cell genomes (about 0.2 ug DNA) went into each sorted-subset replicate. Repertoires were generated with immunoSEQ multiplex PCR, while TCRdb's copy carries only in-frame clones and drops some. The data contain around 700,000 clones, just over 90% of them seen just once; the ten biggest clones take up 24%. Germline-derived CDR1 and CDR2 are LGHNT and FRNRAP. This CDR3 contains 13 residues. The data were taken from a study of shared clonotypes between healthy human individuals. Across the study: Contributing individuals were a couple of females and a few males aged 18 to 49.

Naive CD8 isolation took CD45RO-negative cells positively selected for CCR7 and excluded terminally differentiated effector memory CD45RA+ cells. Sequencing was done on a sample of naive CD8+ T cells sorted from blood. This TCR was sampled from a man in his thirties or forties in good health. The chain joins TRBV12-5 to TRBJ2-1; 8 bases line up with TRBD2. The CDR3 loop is CASGLGLVDEQFF. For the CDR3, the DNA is TGTGCTAGTGGGTTGGGACTAGTCGATGAGCAGTTCTTC.